The 10 T cell receptor beta chains given below trace back to one sample, sequenced in a study of blood T cell repertoires in COVID-19. Repertoires were generated with immunoSEQ multiplex PCR, while TCRdb's copy carries only in-frame clones and drops some. This repertoire shows some 78,000 clones, less than 95% found once; its top ten account for around 1%. Sequencing was performed on peripheral blood. These receptors were taken from a woman in her forties or fifties in a cohort sampled during active COVID-19.

The chain joins TRBV28 to TRBJ1-3; tentatively, D is TRBD1 (6 bases). Germline V CDR1 and CDR2: MDHEN, SYDVKM. Trimming removed 10 bases from V and 0 bases from J, with 13 bases in between. This CDR3 is 14 amino acids long. In DNA, the CDR3 is TGTGCCACCAAGGGGGAGTCCTCTGGAAACACCATATATTTT. Amino acids: CATKGESSGNTIYF.

The gene calls are TRBV7-9 and TRBJ2-7; D is possibly TRBD2 (5 bases). Trimming stripped 3 bases from V and 6 bases from J, with 15 bases between. The CDR3 consists of 14 residues. The germline V gene encodes CDR1 SEHNR and CDR2 FQNEAQ (reference sequence). This CDR3 is CASSLSGALVEQYF. The CDR3 bases are TGTGCCAGCAGCTTGAGCGGAGCCCTCGTCGAGCAGTACTTC.

The V and J genes are TRBV27 and TRBJ2-6; the match to TRBD2 covers 8 bases. This CDR3 comprises 17 residues. The V segment lost 5 bases and the J segment 1 base; nucleotides outside the gene matches: 7. Germline CDR1 and CDR2: MNHEY and SMNVEV (reference sequence). As DNA, the CDR3 is TGTGCCAGCAGTGCTGGGACTAGTCTGTCTGGGGCCAACGTCCTGACTTTC. It specifies CASSAGTSLSGANVLTF.

J is TRBJ2-1 and V is TRBV4-2, with D possibly matching TRBD2 (7 bases). The germline V gene has CDR1 LGHNA and CDR2 YNFKEQ. V lost 4 bases and J lost 8, with 15 bases in between. The CDR3 contains 14 residues. The chain's CDR3 is CASSRGGVDDEQFF. The CDR3 coding sequence is TGTGCCAGCAGCCGAGGGGGGGTGGATGATGAGCAGTTCTTC.

The chain recombines TRBV11-2 with TRBJ2-1; TRBD2 matches at 7 bases. CDR3 size: 15 residues. Per the germline V gene, CDR1 is SGHAT and CDR2 is FQNNGV. V trimming: 3 bases; J trimming: 4 bases; junction bases outside the gene matches: 6. The CDR3, as DNA: TGTGCCAGCAGCTTGGGGCTAGCGGAGTACAATGAGCAGTTCTTC. This gives the protein CASSLGLAEYNEQFF.

The chain employs TRBV7-2 and TRBJ2-2; D might be TRBD2 (6 bases). This CDR3 comprises 15 residues. V lost 5 bases, J lost 5 bases, and 15 bases lay in between. Germline V gene sequence: CDR1 SGHTA, CDR2 FQGNSA. The CDR3, as DNA: TGTGCCAGCAGCAGCTCGACTAGGGGAACCGGGGAGCTGTTTTTT. Its translation: CASSSSTRGTGELFF. The variable domain in full, completed from reference TRBV7-2 and TRBJ2-2, reads GAGVSQSPSNKVTEKGKDVELRCDPISGHTALYWYRQSLGQGLEFLIYFQGNSAPDKSGLPSDRFSAERTGGSVSTLTIQRTQQEDSAVYLCASSSSTRGTGELFFGEGSRLTVL.

V gene TRBV6-5 combines with J gene TRBJ2-5; tentatively, D is TRBD1 (7 bases). This CDR3 has 13 residues. Per the germline V gene, CDR1 is MNHEY and CDR2 is SVGAGI. Trimming pared 7 bases from V and 6 bases from J, leaving 15 bases between. The CDR3 bases are TGTGCCAGCACCCCGACAGGGAGGAAGACCCAGTACTTC. It codes for CASTPTGRKTQYF.

A word on this clone: Other DNA variants within this sample encode the same CDR3. The rearrangement links TRBV18 to TRBJ1-1; D ambiguous. V was pared by 3 bases and J by 4 bases, with 9 bases between. The CDR3 is 13 amino acids. Germline loops: CDR1 KGHSH, CDR2 LQKENI. CDR3 sequence reads: CASSPGEGTEAFF. CDR3 bases: TGTGCCAGCTCACCGGGCGAGGGCACTGAAGCTTTCTTT. Full variable domain (remainder filled in from reference TRBV18 and TRBJ1-1): NAGVMQNPRHLVRRRGQEARLRCSPMKGHSHVYWYRQLPEEGLKFMVYLQKENIIDESGMPKERFSAEFPKEGPSILRIQQVVRGDSAAYFCASSPGEGTEAFFGQGTRLTVV.

The chain carries TRBV7-3 and TRBJ2-2; D remains unclear. Deletions cut 2 bases from V and 3 bases from J, with 7 bases between. The germline V gene encodes CDR1 SGHTA and CDR2 FQGTGA. The CDR3 length is 14 residues. CDR3 coding DNA: TGTGCCAGCAGCTTAGGGCAGCACACCGGGGAGCTGTTTTTT. Protein: CASSLGQHTGELFF.

V and J are TRBV27 and TRBJ1-2; TRBD1 matches 7 bases. With 5 bases clipped from V and 0 bases from J, the junction kept 9 bases outside the gene matches. Germline V lookup: CDR1 MNHEY, CDR2 SMNVEV (reference sequence). The CDR3 has 16 residues. The CDR3 region is CASSPLDREANYGYTF. The CDR3 DNA is TGTGCCAGCAGTCCCCTCGACAGGGAAGCTAACTATGGCTACACCTTC.